This T cell receptor (beta chain) was obtained from a study of OX40 agonist ivuxolimab in advanced cancers. Overall study findings and caveats: On average, CD8+ T cells showed a greater number of expanded clones than CD4+. Expansion of clones was among the lowest in partial responders at 0.1-3.0 mg/kg.

In regard to this clone: The antigen is undetermined.

The protocol was immunoSEQ multiplex PCR, while the TCRdb copy is restricted to in-frame clones and leaves out a portion. The table records 76,000 or so clones, roughly 92% of them present only once. V was pared by 1 base and J by 7 bases, with 3 bases of the junction left unmatched. There are 16 residues in the CDR3. CDR1 SGHDN and CDR2 FVKESK come from the germline V gene. At baseline, cycle 4 day 1, and cycle 7 day 1, blood was sampled. The material was CD4+ or CD8+ T cells sorted from blood, obtained in a trial of the OX40 agonist ivuxolimab. This TCR was recovered from an adult with an advanced solid tumor such as melanoma, head and neck, liver or kidney cancer. The chain combines TRBV14 with TRBJ2-3, with 15 bases matching TRBD2. The CDR3 region has the DNA TGTGCCAGCAGCCAAGCGGGACTAGCGGGGGGAAATACGCAGTATTTT. Protein: CASSQAGLAGGNTQYF.